These T cell receptor beta chains were read from a single sample in a study of T cells expressing NK-cell markers. After re-calling the 5' RACE reads, TCRdb lists one entry per CDR3 protein, DNA absent. Recorded here are about 380,000 distinct CDR3 sequences; the top ten clones represent roughly 5.2%. The sample was blood T cells: a sorted CD56 or NKG2C T cell subset, CD4+ or CD8+ T cells, or bulk PBMC T cells (not recorded which). Receptor source: a man aged 18-70 years in good health. Each CDR3 is given with its conserved first and last residue.

j_gene: TRBJ1-4
v_gene: TRBV6-5
CDR3aa: CASSYNREGEKLFF

j_gene: TRBJ2-2
v_gene: TRBV28
CDR3aa: CACGSAAGATGELFF

j_gene: TRBJ1-1
v_gene: TRBV20-1
CDR3aa: CSAFTPTEAFF

j_gene: TRBJ1-1
v_gene: TRBV6-1
CDR3aa: CASRQTSQGETEAFF

j_gene: TRBJ2-5
v_gene: TRBV3-1
CDR3aa: CASSQEVTGRFQETQYF

j_gene: TRBJ1-5
v_gene: TRBV6-6
CDR3aa: CASSYQGPQPQHF

j_gene: TRBJ1-3
v_gene: TRBV25-1
CDR3aa: CASSDQRGLSGNTIYF

j_gene: TRBJ2-5
v_gene: TRBV7-9
CDR3aa: CASSLGTGVAETQYF

j_gene: TRBJ2-3
v_gene: TRBV20-1
CDR3aa: CSAHQSTGEGTDTQYF

j_gene: TRBJ2-5
v_gene: TRBV15
CDR3aa: CATSTGGWETQYF

j_gene: TRBJ2-5
v_gene: TRBV28
CDR3aa: CASRTAGWGKTQYF

j_gene: TRBJ2-3
v_gene: TRBV6-1
CDR3aa: CASSPGGTSGGSRGYF

j_gene: TRBJ2-7
v_gene: TRBV28
CDR3aa: CASSPGTWAYEQYF

j_gene: TRBJ2-2
v_gene: TRBV27
CDR3aa: CASRSGQGANTGELFF

j_gene: TRBJ2-7
v_gene: TRBV20-1
CDR3aa: CSAIDGATEQYF

j_gene: TRBJ2-5
v_gene: TRBV10-3
CDR3aa: CAIKPGLASETQYF

j_gene: TRBJ2-2
v_gene: TRBV23-1
CDR3aa: CASRPERHLNTGELFF

j_gene: TRBJ2-7
v_gene: TRBV29-1
CDR3aa: CSVEGDLKNPYEQYF

j_gene: TRBJ2-7
v_gene: TRBV28
CDR3aa: CASRPPVGSYEQYF

j_gene: TRBJ2-1
v_gene: TRBV27
CDR3aa: CASSPAVAKGENEQFF

j_gene: TRBJ2-3
v_gene: TRBV2
CDR3aa: CASSDEQGGTDTQYF

j_gene: TRBJ1-4
v_gene: TRBV5-1
CDR3aa: CASSSDRGWNEKLFF

j_gene: TRBJ1-3
v_gene: TRBV15
CDR3aa: CATSRDHPGAGNTIYF

j_gene: TRBJ2-7
v_gene: TRBV27
CDR3aa: CASSLVAGVGEQYF

j_gene: TRBJ2-1
v_gene: TRBV20-1
CDR3aa: CSAKRTSGGPYNEQFF

j_gene: TRBJ1-2
v_gene: TRBV2
CDR3aa: CASSELNRGYYGYTF

j_gene: TRBJ2-6
v_gene: TRBV5-1
CDR3aa: CASSPRGDKSGANVLTF

j_gene: TRBJ1-6
v_gene: TRBV2
CDR3aa: CASTILGGGGSPLHF

j_gene: TRBJ1-1
v_gene: TRBV5-1
CDR3aa: CASSAQSRADTEAFF

j_gene: TRBJ1-6
v_gene: TRBV6-5
CDR3aa: CASKRQGTLHF

j_gene: TRBJ2-7
v_gene: TRBV20-1
CDR3aa: CSAIDRGGLGYEQYF

j_gene: TRBJ2-5
v_gene: TRBV6-6
CDR3aa: CASSGGQETQYF

j_gene: TRBJ2-1
v_gene: TRBV12-3/TRBV12-4
CDR3aa: CASSKLGQAKFF

j_gene: TRBJ1-2
v_gene: TRBV2
CDR3aa: CASSSTDRYGYTF

j_gene: TRBJ2-3
v_gene: TRBV2
CDR3aa: CASRTLASNTQYF

j_gene: TRBJ2-7
v_gene: TRBV12-3/TRBV12-4
CDR3aa: CASSFRGQGSLEQYF

j_gene: TRBJ2-2
v_gene: TRBV18
CDR3aa: CASSPNVQGSGELFF

j_gene: TRBJ2-2
v_gene: TRBV6-2/TRBV6-3
CDR3aa: CASSPGWDSSNTGELFF

j_gene: TRBJ2-3
v_gene: TRBV25-1
CDR3aa: CASSERDRGGTDTQYF

j_gene: TRBJ1-2
v_gene: TRBV20-1
CDR3aa: CSASPTGNYGYTF

j_gene: TRBJ2-3
v_gene: TRBV20-1
CDR3aa: CSATSGGAVSTDTQYF